Each of the 21 T cell receptor beta chains below was sequenced from the same sample in a study of CD8 T cells in ankylosing spondylitis (dated by TCRdb to about 2017). The method was 5' RACE. The data were produced on an Illumina HiSeq 2500. TCRdb reworked the public reads: Q25 trimming with fastp, MiXCR clone assembly, productive beta chains retained. Each CDR3 protein appears once, grouped with its most common genes and DNA. Across this sample there are about 250,000 distinct CDR3 sequences, with 20% to 30% seen only once. 0.61% of the sample is taken by the ten largest. The sequenced material came from blood, either unsorted or a sorted T cell fraction (not recorded which). Receptor source: a male donor with ankylosing spondylitis or in good health (not recorded which).

The V gene is TRBV29-1, the J gene TRBJ2-5; D is unresolved. Germline V gene lookup returns CDR1 SQVTM and CDR2 ANQGSEA. The CDR3 loop spans 14 amino acids. Trimming took 0 bases from V and 2 from J, leaving 10 bases between them. This CDR3 reads CSVEDRQDQETQYF. The CDR3 DNA sequence: TGCAGCGTTGAAGATCGTCAGGATCAAGAGACCCAGTACTTC.

This clonotype showed up just a few times. The chain has TRBV20-1 and TRBJ1-6; TRBD1 is a possible D gene (6 bases). The CDR3 extends over 13 amino acids. V lost 1 base and J lost 8, with 9 bases in between. Germline V CDR1 and CDR2: DFQATT, SNEGSKA (reference sequence). CDR3 region: CSARAYRDSPLHF. The CDR3 coding sequence is TGCAGTGCTAGAGCTTACAGGGATTCACCCCTCCACTTT.

This clonotype was seen a few times. The chain carries TRBV5-1 and TRBJ2-1; 11 nucleotides match TRBD2. Germline values: CDR1 SGHRS, CDR2 YFSETQ. This CDR3 is 19 amino acids long. With 0 bases clipped from V and 0 bases from J, the junction kept 8 bases outside the gene matches. In DNA form, the CDR3 reads TGCGCCAGCAGCTTGGGTGCTAGCGGGGGGCGGAGCTCCTACAATGAGCAGTTCTTC. Encoded protein: CASSLGASGGRSSYNEQFF.

This clonotype occurred a few times. The rearrangement joins TRBV10-3 to TRBJ2-7; tentative D call: TRBD2 (5 bases). Germline values: CDR1 ENHRY, CDR2 SYGVKD. This CDR3 contains 15 residues. Trimming took off 2 bases at V and 4 bases at J, with 15 bases between the two ends. The CDR3 loop is CAISERRGSEYEQYF. The CDR3, as DNA: TGTGCCATCAGTGAGCGACGGGGTTCTGAGTACGAGCAGTACTTC.

At least ten counts were recorded for this clonotype. The rearrangement uses TRBV7-2 and TRBJ2-1; TRBD2 agrees at 13 bases. V trimming: 4 bases; J trimming: 8 bases; junction bases outside the gene matches: 5. This CDR3 has 15 residues. Per germline, CDR1 SGHTA and CDR2 FQGNSA. CDR3 in amino acids: CASSWTSGGDDEQFF. The CDR3 DNA follows: TGTGCCAGCAGCTGGACTAGCGGGGGAGACGATGAGCAGTTCTTC.

The table lists this clonotype with many counts. J is TRBJ2-3 and V is TRBV7-8, with 8 bases fitting TRBD1. Germline CDR1 SGHVS, CDR2 FQNEAQ. The CDR3 runs to 16 residues. J gave up 4 bases and V 3 bases, and 9 bases lay outside the gene matches. The CDR3 bases are TGTGCCAGCAGCTTGGGAGACAGGGGTCGCTCAGATACGCAGTATTTT. This sequence encodes CASSLGDRGRSDTQYF.

The table lists this clonotype with many counts. The genes are TRBV12-3 or TRBV12-4 and TRBJ2-3; 15 bases align to TRBD2. This CDR3 has 16 residues. V was clipped by 10 bases and J by 6 bases; unmatched bases: 11. The CDR3, as DNA: TGTGCCACCCGGACTAGCGGGGGGGCGAGAGGGGATACGCAGTATTTT. Translated, it gives CATRTSGGARGDTQYF.

This clonotype was seen ten or more times. The chain uses TRBV6-1 and TRBJ2-1; TRBD2 matches 8 bases. This CDR3 comprises 18 residues. V was clipped by 6 bases and J by 0 bases; unmatched bases: 13. Germline CDR1 reads MNHNS; CDR2 reads SASEGT. The CDR3 spells CASSRGLAQMSSYNEQFF. DNA of the CDR3: TGTGCCAGCAGCCGTGGACTAGCCCAGATGAGCTCCTACAATGAGCAGTTCTTC.

CDR3 region: CASSLALERGGRDEQFF. The CDR3 bases are TGTGCCAGCAGCTTAGCGCTGGAGCGGGGGGGCCGGGATGAGCAGTTCTTC. This sequence joins TRBV7-9 and TRBJ2-1; 10 nucleotides align to TRBD2. V trimming: 0 bases; J trimming: 8 bases; junction bases outside the gene matches: 10. The CDR3 has 17 amino acids. The germline gives CDR1 SEHNR, CDR2 FQNEAQ (reference sequence).

This chain joins TRBV11-2 and TRBJ2-7; D remains ambiguous. CDR1 SGHAT and CDR2 FQNNGV come from the germline V gene. V lost 5 bases to trimming and J lost 5 bases, with 10 bases between them. The CDR3 has 12 residues. CDR3 in DNA: TGTGCCAGCAGCCGTTGGGGTGACGAGCAGTACTTC. It specifies CASSRWGDEQYF. Full variable domain (rest looked up from reference TRBV11-2 and TRBJ2-7): EAGVAQSPRYKIIEKRQSVAFWCNPISGHATLYWYQQILGQGPKLLIQFQNNGVVDDSQLPKDRFSAERLKGVDSTLKIQPAKLEDSAVYLCASSRWGDEQYFGPGTRLTVT.

This chain connects TRBV10-3 to TRBJ2-2; D is unclear. This CDR3 comprises 13 residues. V gave up 4 bases and J gave up 4 bases, with 7 bases separating them. Germline-derived CDR1 and CDR2 are ENHRY and SYGVKD. CDR3 bases: TGTGCCATCAGTGGAGACATCACCGGGGAGCTGTTTTTT. Protein product: CAISGDITGELFF.

The rearrangement links TRBV24-1 to TRBJ2-1, with 9 bases fitting TRBD2. Trimming cost V 4 bases and J 3 bases; bases outside gene matches: 3. Germline values: CDR1 KGHDR, CDR2 SFDVKD. This CDR3 has 15 amino acids. CDR3: CATSDLAGDYNEQFF. CDR3 bases: TGTGCCACCAGTGACTTAGCGGGGGACTACAATGAGCAGTTCTTC.

This chain joins TRBV20-1 and TRBJ2-1; the D gene is possibly TRBD2 (6 bases). CDR1 is DFQATT and CDR2 is SNEGSKA in the germline V gene (reference sequence). CDR3 length: 13 residues. The V end lost 7 bases, the J end lost 5 bases, and 15 bases lay between the germline ends. The CDR3 sequence is CSVPGLANNEQFF. CDR3 nucleotides: TGCAGTGTTCCGGGACTGGCAAACAATGAGCAGTTCTTC.

This clonotype occurred many times. The chain couples TRBV7-2 to TRBJ2-5, with 7 bases that match TRBD2. The CDR3 contains 14 residues. J was trimmed by 5 bases and V by 3 bases; bases with no gene match: 6. From germline, CDR1 is SGHTA and CDR2 FQGNSA. The chain's CDR3 is CASSLGGGGETQYF. CDR3 sequence (DNA): TGTGCCAGCAGCTTGGGCGGGGGTGGTGAGACCCAGTACTTC. Full variable domain (outside the CDR3, taken from reference TRBV7-2 and TRBJ2-5): GAGVSQSPSNKVTEKGKDVELRCDPISGHTALYWYRQSLGQGLEFLIYFQGNSAPDKSGLPSDRFSAERTGGSVSTLTIQRTQQEDSAVYLCASSLGGGGETQYFGPGTRLLVL.

The CDR3 DNA reads as TGCAGTGGCCTCAACGGACTAGCGGGGGGGCGAGTTTACAATGAGCAGTTCTTC. As protein: CSGLNGLAGGRVYNEQFF. The chain recombines TRBV20-1 with TRBJ2-1; TRBD2 agrees at 15 bases. V lost 7 bases and J lost 4; bases outside the gene matches: 14. Germline V gene sequence: CDR1 DFQATT, CDR2 SNEGSKA (reference sequence). This CDR3 has 18 amino acids.

This clonotype showed up just a few times. V is TRBV7-9 and J is TRBJ2-2, with D perhaps TRBD1 (5 bases). V was trimmed by 6 bases and J by 0 bases, leaving 11 bases between them. The V gene's germline CDR1 is SEHNR and CDR2 FQNEAQ (reference sequence). The CDR3 runs 15 residues. The CDR3 region has the DNA TGTGCCAGCAGGACCGACAGAACGAACACCGGGGAGCTGTTTTTT. This codes for CASRTDRTNTGELFF.

The chain carries TRBV29-1 and TRBJ2-1; TRBD1 matches at 9 bases. This CDR3 spans 14 amino acids. Germline-derived CDR1 and CDR2 are SQVTM and ANQGSEA. J lost 4 bases, V lost 6 bases, and 7 bases had no gene match. Written as DNA, the CDR3 is TGCAGCGTCGAGGACAGGGGTTCTTACAATGAGCAGTTCTTC. Translation: CSVEDRGSYNEQFF.

This clonotype occurred many times. V and J are TRBV20-1 and TRBJ2-7, with 7 bases matching TRBD1. Germline loops: CDR1 DFQATT, CDR2 SNEGSKA (reference sequence). CDR3 length equals 15 residues. Trimming removed 4 bases from V and 0 bases from J; junction bases left unmatched: 9. The CDR3 nucleotides are TGCAGTGCTATGGTGCGCAGGGACAGCTCCTACGAGCAGTACTTC. Its protein is CSAMVRRDSSYEQYF.

In its sample, this clonotype was seen many times. This chain uses TRBV12-3 or TRBV12-4 with TRBJ2-1; 8 bases agree with TRBD2. J lost 9 bases, V lost 5 bases, and 18 bases had no gene match. This CDR3 spans 17 amino acids. CDR3 in DNA: TGTGCCAGCAGTCCCGAGAAGTACGGGGGGGGCCGCATTGAGCAGTTCTTC. It encodes CASSPEKYGGGRIEQFF.

This clonotype has a count of ten or more. V usage is TRBV12-3 or TRBV12-4 and J usage is TRBJ1-3; no reliable D call. V lost 6 bases to trimming and J lost 0 bases, with 12 bases between them. This CDR3 is 15 amino acids long. The CDR3: CASSPDRISGNTIYF. CDR3 bases: TGTGCCAGCAGCCCCGATAGGATCTCTGGAAACACCATATATTTT.

The chain combines TRBV20-1 with TRBJ2-3, with D perhaps TRBD2 (7 bases). Germline CDR1 and CDR2: DFQATT and SNEGSKA (reference sequence). This CDR3 is 17 amino acids long. V was trimmed by 1 base and J by 0 bases, leaving 17 bases between them. CDR3 DNA sequence: TGCAGTGCTAGAGGGGGGGGCGGGGGAGCTAGCACAGATACGCAGTATTTT. Amino acid sequence: CSARGGGGGASTDTQYF.